The clone carrying this TCR beta chain was detected only a few times. V was pared by 3 bases and J by 1 base, with 13 bases between. The CDR3 covers 15 residues. Germline V gene data show CDR1 as SGHRS and CDR2 as YFSETQ. This sample is drawn from a study of identical twins. A single record per CDR3 protein comes from TCRdb applying MiXCR to the 5' RACE reads. In the table there are 450,000 or so distinct CDR3 sequences, about 24% of which are singletons. The same specimen was also included in a second study, on T cells expressing NK-cell markers. As that study records: About 1.0-8% of CD8+ T cells in roughly six donors belonged to dominant NKG2C+ clonotypes.

This chain links TRBV5-1 with TRBJ1-1; a weak D match, TRBD1 (6 bases). The sequenced material came from CD4+ T cells sorted from blood. The receptor comes from a woman aged 18-29 years in good health. In DNA form, the CDR3 reads TGCGCCAGCAGCTGGGGGGCCGGAGGGAACACTGAAGCTTTCTTT. Protein sequence: CASSWGAGGNTEAFF.